This TCR beta chain was identified during a study of CD8 T cells in ankylosing spondylitis. Broader study findings: There was reportedly significant enrichment of clones that were disease-linked in matched ankylosing spondylitis synovial fluid. What appeared characteristic of ankylosing spondylitis blood was a TCR beta motif of about eight highly homologous variants.

Researchers built TCR beta libraries using quantitative 5'-RACE with molecular barcodes. TCRdb re-called the 5' RACE reads through MiXCR, storing one row per CDR3 protein. The sample has approximately 200,000 distinct CDR3 sequences; around 13% are singletons. This CDR3 has 15 residues. Germline values: CDR1 MGHRA, CDR2 YSYEKL. Unmatched junction bases numbered 6, after V lost 4 bases and J lost 8 bases. In its sample, this clonotype was seen a few times. As yet, its antigen is unknown. Sequencing was performed on blood, either unsorted or a sorted T cell fraction (not recorded which). The chain is built from TRBV4-1 and TRBJ2-1; 12 nucleotides agree with TRBD2. This sequence originates from a male donor with ankylosing spondylitis or in good health (not recorded which). CDR3 loop: CASSPTSGRWDEQFF. CDR3 DNA sequence: TGCGCCAGCAGCCCAACTAGCGGGAGGTGGGATGAGCAGTTCTTC.